The 24 T cell receptor beta chains reported below all come from one sample, sequenced in a study of technical replicates of blood from a few donors. TCRdb's copy holds only in-frame clones and misses some; the assay was immunoSEQ multiplex PCR. The data hold around 83,000 clones, with roughly 94% observed a single time. The specimen was T cells isolated from PBMCs. All receptors derive from a human donor in good health.

This rearrangement joins TRBV30 to TRBJ2-7; D perhaps matches TRBD2 (5 bases). V shed 2 bases and J shed 6 bases, with 17 bases lying between them. From germline, CDR1 is GTSNPN and CDR2 SVGIG (reference sequence). This CDR3 comprises 14 residues. CDR3 sequence (DNA): TGTGCCTGGAGTATTCGTATCGGTGCGGGCGAGCAGTACTTC. Protein: CAWSIRIGAGEQYF.

The chain combines TRBV6-5 with TRBJ2-7; 9 bases match TRBD2. Germline CDR1 MNHEY, CDR2 SVGAGI. V gave up 7 bases and J gave up 5 bases; unmatched junction bases: 9. The CDR3 is made up of 14 amino acids. Written as DNA, the CDR3 is TGTGCCAGCAAGACGGGACTAGCCGTCCACGAGCAGTACTTC. This sequence encodes CASKTGLAVHEQYF.

The V gene is TRBV12-5, the J gene TRBJ1-1; perhaps TRBD1 as D (6 bases). This CDR3 is 18 amino acids long. CDR1 LGHNT and CDR2 FRNRAP come from the germline V gene. The germline V and J ends were trimmed by 1 base and 1 base, with 19 bases remaining between them. The DNA for the CDR3 is TGTGCTAGTGGTTTGGCATTAACAGGGTCAAGAGAGAACACTGAAGCTTTCTTT. This sequence encodes CASGLALTGSRENTEAFF.

The chain couples TRBV9 to TRBJ2-3, with TRBD2 matching over 8 bases. Germline V gives CDR1 SGDLS, CDR2 YYNGEE. V gave up 0 bases and J gave up 7 bases; unmatched junction bases: 4. The CDR3 consists of 14 residues. CDR3 protein: CASSVGGGRNTQYF. The CDR3 DNA reads as TGTGCCAGCAGCGTAGGAGGCGGGAGGAATACGCAGTATTTT.

This clone was counted only a few times. The rearrangement links TRBV25-1 to TRBJ1-3; TRBD1 is a possible D gene (5 bases). From germline, CDR1 is MGHDK and CDR2 SYGVNS. The CDR3 is 13 residues long. The germline V and J ends were trimmed by 1 base and 16 bases, with 17 bases remaining between them. The CDR3 nucleotides are TGTGCCAGCAGTGAATGGGCTTATCAGGGATTGTATTTT. It translates to CASSEWAYQGLYF.

J is TRBJ1-5 and V is TRBV28; tentative D call: TRBD1 (5 bases). The CDR3 is 16 amino acids. Germline CDR1 and CDR2: MDHEN and SYDVKM. The V end was cut by 4 bases, the J end by 5 bases, with 18 bases between. Here the CDR3 DNA reads TGTGCCAGCAGTTCTCCGGGACTGAGTCGGCATCAGCCCCAGCATTTT. Protein sequence: CASSSPGLSRHQPQHF.

V gene TRBV7-2 combines with J gene TRBJ1-1; 8 nucleotides agree with TRBD1. V was clipped by 10 bases and J by 0 bases; unmatched bases: 19. CDR3 length equals 18 residues. CDR1 is SGHTA, CDR2 FQGNSA, per germline. The CDR3 reads CAIDRGIKGGFVNTEAFF. The CDR3 region has the DNA TGTGCCATCGACAGGGGTATTAAAGGTGGTTTCGTGAACACTGAAGCTTTCTTT. The full variable domain, its missing parts supplied by reference TRBV7-2 and TRBJ1-1, is GAGVSQSPSNKVTEKGKDVELRCDPISGHTALYWYRQSLGQGLEFLIYFQGNSAPDKSGLPSDRFSAERTGGSVSTLTIQRTQQEDSAVYLCAIDRGIKGGFVNTEAFFGQGTRLTVV.

The V and J genes are TRBV5-8 and TRBJ1-1, with unresolved D. Trimming stripped 2 bases from V and 4 bases from J, with 9 bases between. Germline lookup yields CDR1 SGHTS and CDR2 YDEGEE. The length of the CDR3 is 13 residues. CDR3 amino acids: CASSLQGSTEAFF. The CDR3 nucleotides are TGTGCCAGCAGCTTACAAGGGAGCACTGAAGCTTTCTTT.

This sequence joins TRBV10-2 and TRBJ2-1; a possible D gene is TRBD2 (6 bases). From germline, CDR1 is WSHSY and CDR2 SAAADI. With 5 bases removed from V and 6 bases from J, the gap between germline ends came to 17 bases. The CDR3 extends over 15 amino acids. CDR3 loop: CASSMSGLTTNEQFF. In nucleotides, the CDR3 is TGCGCCAGCAGTATGTCGGGACTGACCACCAATGAGCAGTTCTTC.

The chain uses TRBV30 and TRBJ1-1, with a possible D match to TRBD1 (5 bases). Looked up from germline, CDR1 is GTSNPN and CDR2 is SVGIG (reference sequence). Trimming removed 4 bases at V and 4 bases at J, with 13 bases between. The CDR3 sequence is 13 residues long. CDR3 region: CAWKFRGGTEAFF. CDR3 bases: TGTGCCTGGAAGTTTAGGGGAGGCACTGAAGCTTTCTTT.

Judged by abundance, this clone is medium-sized. The chain uses TRBV6-6 and TRBJ1-1; D is unclear. CDR3 length: 11 residues. Germline values: CDR1 MNHNY, CDR2 SVGAGI (reference sequence). V dropped 6 bases and J dropped 5 bases, with 7 bases sitting between them. The CDR3 here is CASRTRTEAFF. The CDR3 bases are TGTGCCAGCAGGACGAGGACTGAAGCTTTCTTT.

The rearrangement links TRBV7-9 to TRBJ1-1; 8 bases fit TRBD1. The germline CDR1 and CDR2 sequences are SEHNR and FQNEAQ (reference sequence). V lost 5 bases, J lost 0 bases, and 8 bases stayed unmatched. The CDR3 runs 16 residues. As DNA, the CDR3 is TGTGCCAGCAGCCCTCTTCGGGACAGGATGAACACTGAAGCTTTCTTT. Protein product: CASSPLRDRMNTEAFF. Supplemented by reference TRBV7-9 and TRBJ1-1, the full variable domain reads DTGVSQNPRHKITKRGQNVTFRCDPISEHNRLYWYRQTLGQGPEFLTYFQNEAQLEKSRLLSDRFSAERPKGSFSTLEIQRTEQGDSAMYLCASSPLRDRMNTEAFFGQGTRLTVV.

A single count supports this clone. The V call is TRBV13, the J call TRBJ1-2, with unresolved D. The length of the CDR3 is 13 residues. The V end was cut by 5 bases, the J end by 4 bases, with 11 bases between. Germline lookup yields CDR1 PRHDT and CDR2 FYEKMQ (reference sequence). CDR3 sequence reads: CASSPSGGYGYTF. The CDR3 DNA sequence: TGTGCCAGCAGCCCCTCCGGAGGCTATGGCTACACCTTC.

The chain combines TRBV28 with TRBJ1-4; D gene unclear. Germline V gives CDR1 MDHEN, CDR2 SYDVKM. The CDR3 spans 12 residues. The V and J ends lost 7 bases and 6 bases respectively, with 9 bases between them. The CDR3 protein is CASTSSYEKLFF. The CDR3 DNA is TGTGCCAGCACGTCGAGCTATGAAAAACTGTTTTTT. Together with reference TRBV28 and TRBJ1-4, the CDR3 gives the full variable domain: DVKVTQSSRYLVKRTGEKVFLECVQDMDHENMFWYRQDPGLGLRLIYFSYDVKMKEKGDIPEGYSVSREKKERFSLILESASTNQTSMYLCASTSSYEKLFFGSGTQLSVL.

The chain links TRBV9 to TRBJ1-2; no definite D call. The CDR3 has 13 residues. Germline CDR1 reads SGDLS; CDR2 reads YYNGEE. Trimming took 2 bases from V and 0 from J, leaving 5 bases between them. CDR3 DNA sequence: TGTGCCAGCAGCGTGGTAGCTAACTATGGCTACACCTTC. It translates to CASSVVANYGYTF. Variable domain in full (rest from reference TRBV9 and TRBJ1-2): DSGVTQTPKHLITATGQRVTLRCSPRSGDLSVYWYQQSLDQGLQFLIQYYNGEERAKGNILERFSAQQFPDLHSELNLSSLELGDSALYFCASSVVANYGYTFGSGTRLTVV.

The chain combines TRBV6-1 with TRBJ2-7; D is possibly TRBD2 (5 bases). The CDR3 loop spans 14 amino acids. Germline V gene data show CDR1 as MNHNS and CDR2 as SASEGT. V gave up 5 bases and J gave up 1 base, with 12 bases separating them. The CDR3 region is CASSSDSTSYEQYF. The CDR3 DNA reads as TGTGCCAGCAGTTCGGACTCGACTTCCTACGAGCAGTACTTC.

The chain recombines TRBV11-3 with TRBJ1-5, with D unresolved. CDR3 length equals 13 residues. V was cut by 4 bases and J by 6 bases, with 10 bases left in between. The germline V gene has CDR1 SGHNT and CDR2 YENEEA. This chain's CDR3 is CASSSTSAQPQHF. The DNA for the CDR3 is TGTGCCAGCAGCTCCACATCCGCTCAGCCCCAGCATTTT.

A word on this clone: This same CDR3 is encoded by further DNA sequences in the sample. The V call is TRBV27, the J call TRBJ2-7; weak D call: TRBD2 (5 bases). There are 13 residues in the CDR3. V lost 5 bases and J 3 bases, leaving 11 bases between the germline ends. Germline CDR1 reads MNHEY; CDR2 reads SMNVEV (reference sequence). CDR3 sequence: CASSLRTGYEQYF. The CDR3 DNA reads TGTGCCAGCAGTCTTCGGACTGGCTACGAGCAGTACTTC.

This sequence joins TRBV6-1 and TRBJ1-5; a possible D gene is TRBD1 (5 bases). V was trimmed by 7 bases and J by 3 bases, leaving 16 bases between them. The CDR3 length is 15 residues. Looked up from germline, CDR1 is MNHNS and CDR2 is SASEGT. This CDR3 is CASIMGPTLNQPQHF. CDR3 coding DNA: TGTGCCAGCATCATGGGGCCCACCCTCAATCAGCCCCAGCATTTT.

The chain links TRBV29-1 to TRBJ2-7; 10 positions match TRBD1. This CDR3 spans 14 amino acids. The J segment lost 2 bases and the V segment lost 6 bases, leaving 7 bases of the junction unmatched. Germline V gene sequence: CDR1 SQVTM, CDR2 ANQGSEA. The CDR3 region is CSVTGTGEAYEQYF. CDR3 nucleotides: TGCAGCGTGACCGGGACAGGGGAAGCCTACGAGCAGTACTTC.

This clone showed up just a few times. This sequence joins TRBV30 and TRBJ1-5; D might be TRBD1 (5 bases). The ends were cut back, 3 bases at V and 10 bases at J, with 19 bases in the middle. The CDR3 covers 14 residues. Germline lookup yields CDR1 GTSNPN and CDR2 SVGIG (reference sequence). CDR3 coding DNA: TGTGCCTGGAGAGGAGGGGACGGCGGTTACCCCCAGCATTTT. As protein: CAWRGGDGGYPQHF.

This chain uses TRBV4-3 with TRBJ1-2, with a possible D match to TRBD1 (5 bases). Trimming took off 1 base at V and 5 bases at J, with 17 bases between the two ends. CDR1 and CDR2 from the germline V gene are LGHNA and YSLEER. The CDR3 sequence is 16 residues long. The CDR3 coding sequence is TGCGCCAGCAGCCAAGGCGTGAACAGGAGATTTTATGGCTACACCTTC. Translated, it gives CASSQGVNRRFYGYTF.

This clone was recorded once. This chain connects TRBV11-2 to TRBJ1-2, with 7 nucleotides matching TRBD1. CDR1 is SGHAT and CDR2 is FQNNGV in the germline V gene. After removal of 4 bases from V and 3 bases from J, the junction contained 11 bases not matched to a gene. This CDR3 spans 16 amino acids. In DNA form, the CDR3 reads TGTGCCAGCAGCTCCCTCCGGACAGGAGATTACTATGGCTACACCTTC. This sequence encodes CASSSLRTGDYYGYTF.

The V gene is TRBV27, the J gene TRBJ2-7; 7 bases fit TRBD2. V lost 7 bases to trimming and J lost 7 bases; unmatched junction nucleotides: 13. Germline V gene data show CDR1 as MNHEY and CDR2 as SMNVEV (reference sequence). The CDR3 has 14 amino acids. The CDR3 here is CASKKGGGGGEQYF. The DNA for the CDR3 is TGTGCCAGCAAGAAGGGTGGCGGGGGAGGGGAGCAGTACTTC.